The clone carrying this T cell receptor (beta chain) was observed a few times. Its antigen is unknown. The data were taken from a study of post-analysis software for immune sequencing data. Study conclusions and caveats: Pronounced co-clustering by F measure was evident among identically batched samples. Relative to controls, patients had 4 or 5 TRBV segments at higher frequency, with TRBV5-6, TRBV5-1 and TRBV20-1 among these.

The authors incorporated unique molecular identifiers into the TCR beta cDNA libraries. Roughly 500,000 cDNA molecules were obtained from roughly 0.93 to 9.6 million T cells. Via MiXCR, TCRdb re-called the PCR reads, giving one row per CDR3 protein. The sample lists approximately 730,000 distinct CDR3 sequences; roughly 46% were seen once. Germline V lookup: CDR1 MDHEN, CDR2 SYDVKM. CDR3 length equals 19 residues. V lost 11 bases and J lost 1, with 33 bases in between. The TCR originated in a girl aged 5 to 17 with multiple sclerosis. This chain joins TRBV28 and TRBJ2-7, with D perhaps being TRBD1 or TRBD2 (6 bases each). Sequenced input: blood. In DNA form, the CDR3 reads TGTGCCCGATCTAGGCAGGGATGTAAGGGGGGATGCCTATCCTACGAGCAGTACTTC. Translation gives CARSRQGCKGGCLSYEQYF. Based on the CDR3 plus reference TRBV28 and TRBJ2-7, the full variable domain is DVKVTQSSRYLVKRTGEKVFLECVQDMDHENMFWYRQDPGLGLRLIYFSYDVKMKEKGDIPEGYSVSREKKERFSLILESASTNQTSMYLCARSRQGCKGGCLSYEQYFGPGTRLTVT.